These 24 T cell receptor beta chains came from one sample sequenced in a study of OX40 agonist ivuxolimab in advanced cancers. Some clones are missing from TCRdb's copy, which holds only in-frame ones; the method was immunoSEQ multiplex PCR. The sample carries fewer than 100,000 clones, 84% recorded once. Sequenced here: CD4+ or CD8+ T cells sorted from blood, sampled in a trial of the OX40 agonist ivuxolimab. Source of these receptors: an adult with an advanced solid tumor such as melanoma, head and neck, liver or kidney cancer.

The chain is built from TRBV23-1 and TRBJ2-4; 7 positions match TRBD2. TRBV23-1 is placed among ORFs of uncertain function. The CDR3 runs 23 residues. Losses at the gene ends were 6 bases for V and 0 bases for J; bases not matched to a gene: 29. CDR3 in DNA: TGCGCCAGCAGCCCACCTCTTGGGGGGAGGGCCCAACACCTCGCACTAGCCAAAAACATTCAGTACTTC. This codes for CASSPPLGGRAQHLALAKNIQYF.

The chain joins TRBV5-6 to TRBJ1-2; D perhaps matches TRBD1 (5 bases). The CDR3 is made up of 13 amino acids. V dropped 2 bases and J dropped 7 bases, with 12 bases sitting between them. Germline V gene sequence: CDR1 SGHDT, CDR2 YYEEEE. The CDR3: CASSFPRASGYTF. CDR3 DNA sequence: TGTGCCAGCAGCTTCCCCAGGGCCTCTGGCTACACCTTC.

This sequence joins TRBV11-3 and TRBJ1-2; 8 bases are a match to TRBD1. In germline, CDR1 is SGHNT, CDR2 YENEEA. Losses at the gene ends were 5 bases for V and 2 bases for J; bases not matched to a gene: 13. The CDR3 has 17 residues. CDR3 sequence: CASSPSGGDRSNYGYTF. The DNA of the CDR3 is TGTGCCAGCAGCCCTTCGGGTGGGGACAGGAGCAACTATGGCTACACCTTC. The variable domain in full, with the rest retrieved from reference TRBV11-3 and TRBJ1-2, is EAGVVQSPRYKIIEKKQPVAFWCNPISGHNTLYWYLQNLGQGPELLIRYENEEAVDDSQLPKDRFSAERLKGVDSTLKIQPAELGDSAVYLCASSPSGGDRSNYGYTFGSGTRLTVV.

The V and J genes are TRBV7-9 and TRBJ1-2, with D possibly matching TRBD1 (6 bases). The CDR3 runs 13 residues. The V end lost 4 bases, the J end lost 8 bases, and 14 bases lay between the germline ends. Germline CDR1 and CDR2: SEHNR and FQNEAQ (reference sequence). The DNA of the CDR3 is TGTGCCAGCAGCTCCGAGACAGGCGGGGGCTACACCTTC. Translation: CASSSETGGGYTF.

The V and J genes are TRBV27 and TRBJ2-5; 12 bases align to TRBD2. The CDR3 is made up of 16 amino acids. Unmatched junction bases numbered 5, after V lost 5 bases and J lost 1 base. The germline CDR1 and CDR2 sequences are MNHEY and SMNVEV (reference sequence). The CDR3 reads CASSKRTSGAQETQYF. CDR3 nucleotides: TGTGCCAGCAGTAAACGGACTAGCGGGGCCCAAGAGACCCAGTACTTC.

The rearrangement joins TRBV11-2 to TRBJ2-5, with D perhaps TRBD1 (6 bases). V lost 3 bases to trimming and J lost 2 bases, with 13 bases between them. CDR1 SGHAT and CDR2 FQNNGV come from the germline V gene. The CDR3 spans 15 residues. CDR3 nucleotides: TGTGCCAGCAGCTTGGGACAAGCCCTTCAAGAGACCCAGTACTTC. This translates into CASSLGQALQETQYF.

This chain uses TRBV11-3 with TRBJ2-2, with D perhaps TRBD1 (5 bases). Per the germline V gene, CDR1 is SGHNT and CDR2 is YENEEA. CDR3 length equals 13 residues. V was pared by 6 bases and J by 6 bases, with 11 bases between. Here the CDR3 DNA reads TGTGCCAGCAGTCTCCAGGGATCCGGGGAGCTGTTTTTT. Translating it yields CASSLQGSGELFF.

This chain uses TRBV28 with TRBJ1-2; D unresolved. The V and J ends lost 2 bases and 8 bases respectively, with 12 bases between them. CDR1 and CDR2 from the germline V gene are MDHEN and SYDVKM. The CDR3 runs to 13 residues. This chain's CDR3 is CASSLTGNWGYTF. CDR3 in DNA: TGTGCCAGCAGTTTAACGGGGAATTGGGGCTACACCTTC.

The chain couples TRBV9 to TRBJ1-1; D gene unclear. From germline, CDR1 is SGDLS and CDR2 YYNGEE. This CDR3 has 14 residues. Trimming took off 3 bases at V and 0 bases at J, with 9 bases between the two ends. CDR3 residues: CASSASWVNTEAFF. CDR3 coding DNA: TGTGCCAGCAGCGCAAGCTGGGTGAACACTGAAGCTTTCTTT. The full variable domain, completed using reference TRBV9 and TRBJ1-1, is DSGVTQTPKHLITATGQRVTLRCSPRSGDLSVYWYQQSLDQGLQFLIQYYNGEERAKGNILERFSAQQFPDLHSELNLSSLELGDSALYFCASSASWVNTEAFFGQGTRLTVV.

This CDR3 is CASSPPPGDSLREFF. Written as DNA, the CDR3 is TGTGCCAGCAGTCCTCCGCCGGGCGACAGCCTAAGAGAGTTCTTC. The chain recombines TRBV28 with TRBJ2-1, with D perhaps matching TRBD1 (5 bases). Deletions cut 5 bases from V and 14 bases from J, with 25 bases between. Germline loops: CDR1 MDHEN, CDR2 SYDVKM. There are 15 residues in the CDR3.

V gene TRBV7-9 combines with J gene TRBJ2-2; D perhaps matches TRBD2 (5 bases). The CDR3 extends over 14 amino acids. The germline V and J ends were trimmed by 3 bases and 4 bases, with 9 bases remaining between them. Germline values: CDR1 SEHNR, CDR2 FQNEAQ (reference sequence). The CDR3 nucleotides are TGTGCCAGCAGCTTCAGCGGCGGCACCGGGGAGCTGTTTTTT. Its translation: CASSFSGGTGELFF.

The chain couples TRBV5-5 to TRBJ1-5; D may be TRBD1 (5 bases). The V gene lost 4 bases and the J gene lost 0 bases, with 14 bases spanning the gap. The germline V gene encodes CDR1 SGHKS and CDR2 YYEKEE (reference sequence). The CDR3 has 16 residues. The CDR3 DNA is TGTGCCAGCAGCCAAACCGGGGGGTTTAGCAATCAGCCCCAGCATTTT. Translating it yields CASSQTGGFSNQPQHF.

The chain combines TRBV6-5 with TRBJ1-1; TRBD1 might be the D (5 bases). The CDR3 totals 13 residues. The V gene lost 2 bases and the J gene lost 1 base, with 5 bases spanning the gap. CDR1 is MNHEY and CDR2 is SVGAGI in the germline V gene. CDR3 loop: CASSYDRNTEAFF. Written as DNA, the CDR3 is TGTGCCAGCAGTTACGACAGGAACACTGAAGCTTTCTTT.

CDR3: CASSTGGSTNEKLFF. The CDR3 coding sequence is TGTGCCAGCAGCACGGGCGGGTCAACTAATGAAAAACTGTTTTTT. The chain recombines TRBV5-4 with TRBJ1-4, with D hard to call. CDR1 is SGHNT, CDR2 YYREEE, per germline (reference sequence). Trimming pared 4 bases from V and 0 bases from J, leaving 10 bases between. The CDR3 spans 15 residues.

The chain links TRBV6-6 to TRBJ1-6; D gene unclear. The CDR3 runs 14 residues. The V gene lost 5 bases and the J gene lost 13 bases, with 18 bases spanning the gap. Looked up from germline, CDR1 is MNHNY and CDR2 is SVGAGI (reference sequence). The CDR3, as DNA: TGTGCCAGCAGTCGTGATGAAGACCGGTCTCCCCTCCACTTT. It yields the protein CASSRDEDRSPLHF.

This chain links TRBV18 with TRBJ2-5, with 10 bases matching TRBD1. The CDR3 totals 15 residues. Germline V gene lookup returns CDR1 KGHSH and CDR2 LQKENI. V shed 1 base, J shed 4 bases, and the junction held 3 bases outside the gene matches. The CDR3 DNA reads TGTGCCAGCTCACCACAGGGACAGGGGCTAGAGACCCAGTACTTC. This translates into CASSPQGQGLETQYF.

The chain links TRBV11-2 to TRBJ2-5; 9 bases line up with TRBD2. The CDR3 has 15 amino acids. Germline V gene lookup returns CDR1 SGHAT and CDR2 FQNNGV. Germline trimming cut 3 bases from V and 1 base from J; bases unmatched to any gene: 3. For the CDR3, the DNA is TGTGCCAGCAGCTTTAGACTAGCGGTCCAAGAGACCCAGTACTTC. It yields the protein CASSFRLAVQETQYF.

The rearrangement joins TRBV7-8 to TRBJ2-7, with unresolved D. Germline loops: CDR1 SGHVS, CDR2 FQNEAQ. The CDR3 covers 12 residues. V was trimmed by 3 bases and J by 2 bases, leaving 5 bases between them. CDR3 in amino acids: CASSFTAYEQYV. The CDR3 coding sequence is TGTGCCAGCAGCTTCACAGCCTACGAGCAGTACGTC.

The CDR3 sequence is CASSRQGKALGVSETQYF. The DNA of the CDR3 is TGTGCCAGCAGTCGACAGGGGAAGGCCTTGGGGGTATCGGAGACCCAGTACTTC. J is TRBJ2-5 and V is TRBV28; 8 nucleotides agree with TRBD1. The CDR3 runs to 18 residues. The germline V gene encodes CDR1 MDHEN and CDR2 SYDVKM. Trimming removed 5 bases from V and 5 bases from J; junction bases left unmatched: 19.

This clone was counted between two and nine times. This chain connects TRBV30 to TRBJ2-7; no definite D call. Germline CDR1 reads GTSNPN; CDR2 reads SVGIG (reference sequence). The CDR3 loop spans 12 amino acids. V dropped 3 bases and J dropped 5 bases, with 11 bases sitting between them. DNA for the CDR3: TGTGCCTGGAGGTACCCTTGGAACGAGCAGTACTTC. Translation gives CAWRYPWNEQYF.

This clone has a single count. This rearrangement joins TRBV5-1 to TRBJ1-1; a weak D match, TRBD1 (6 bases). Germline values: CDR1 SGHRS, CDR2 YFSETQ. The CDR3 is made up of 14 amino acids. Trimming left V 4 bases short and J 7 bases short, with 17 bases between. Here the CDR3 DNA reads TGCGCCAGCAGCGGTCAGGGGCTCGGGGATGAAGCTTTCTTT. It encodes CASSGQGLGDEAFF.

This chain connects TRBV4-3 to TRBJ2-5, with 12 bases lining up with TRBD2. V trimming: 4 bases; J trimming: 1 base; junction bases outside the gene matches: 4. In germline, CDR1 is LGHNA, CDR2 YSLEER. The CDR3 totals 16 residues. CDR3 sequence reads: CASSPGLAGLQETQYF. As DNA, the CDR3 is TGCGCCAGCAGCCCAGGACTAGCGGGGCTCCAAGAGACCCAGTACTTC.

The chain uses TRBV6-6 and TRBJ1-5; 9 bases match TRBD1. The CDR3 length is 15 residues. V was clipped by 6 bases and J by 2 bases; unmatched bases: 5. CDR1 is MNHNY, CDR2 SVGAGI, per germline (reference sequence). The DNA for the CDR3 is TGTGCCAGCAGCCGGGGACAGGGAGGCAATCAGCCCCAGCATTTT. Translation: CASSRGQGGNQPQHF.

The chain has TRBV28 and TRBJ1-1; 7 bases fit TRBD1. The germline V gene has CDR1 MDHEN and CDR2 SYDVKM. Unmatched junction bases numbered 9, after V lost 6 bases and J lost 8 bases. The length of the CDR3 is 13 residues. CDR3 residues: CASRKGGGGEAFF. CDR3 DNA sequence: TGTGCCAGCAGAAAGGGGGGAGGGGGCGAAGCTTTCTTT.